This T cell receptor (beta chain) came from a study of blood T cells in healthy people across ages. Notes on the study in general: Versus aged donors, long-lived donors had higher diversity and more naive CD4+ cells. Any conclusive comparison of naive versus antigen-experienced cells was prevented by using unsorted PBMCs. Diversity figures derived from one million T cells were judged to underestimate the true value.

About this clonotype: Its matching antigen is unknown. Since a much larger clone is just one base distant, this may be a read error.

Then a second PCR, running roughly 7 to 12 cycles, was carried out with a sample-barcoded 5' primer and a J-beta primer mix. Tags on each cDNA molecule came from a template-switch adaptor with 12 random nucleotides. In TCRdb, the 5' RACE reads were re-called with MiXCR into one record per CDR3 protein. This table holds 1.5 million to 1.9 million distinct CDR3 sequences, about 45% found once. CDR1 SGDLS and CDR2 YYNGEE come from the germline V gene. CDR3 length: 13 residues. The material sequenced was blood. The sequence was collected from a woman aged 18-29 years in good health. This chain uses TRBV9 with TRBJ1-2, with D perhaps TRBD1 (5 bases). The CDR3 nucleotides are TGTGCCAGCAGCCCCGACAGCTTCTATGGCTGCACCTTC. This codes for CASSPDSFYGCTF.